Below, 7 T cell receptor beta chains from the same sample are listed, as sequenced in a study of OX40 agonist ivuxolimab in advanced cancers. The method behind the library was the immunoSEQ multiplex PCR assay. TCRdb's version of the immuneACCESS table is confined to in-frame rearrangements and falls short of the full clone set. An unresolved V gene accounts for under half of the shortfall where checked; the remainder is of unknown origin. Here the sample has 69,000 or so clones; over 75% occur a single time. The ten largest make up about 6.5% of the sample. The sample here was CD4+ or CD8+ T cells sorted from blood, taken in a trial of the OX40 agonist ivuxolimab. These TCRs come from an adult with an advanced solid tumor such as melanoma, head and neck, liver or kidney cancer.

The chain uses TRBV28 and TRBJ2-5; D is perhaps TRBD1 (5 bases). CDR1 is MDHEN and CDR2 is SYDVKM in the germline V gene. The CDR3 runs to 12 residues. With 6 bases removed from V and 5 bases from J, the gap between germline ends came to 10 bases. For the CDR3, the DNA is TGTGCCAGCAGATGGGGCCTGGAGACCCAGTACTTC. Translating it yields CASRWGLETQYF. Using reference TRBV28 and TRBJ2-5 for the parts outside the CDR3, the full variable domain is DVKVTQSSRYLVKRTGEKVFLECVQDMDHENMFWYRQDPGLGLRLIYFSYDVKMKEKGDIPEGYSVSREKKERFSLILESASTNQTSMYLCASRWGLETQYFGPGTRLLVL.

The rearrangement links TRBV4-2 to TRBJ1-1, with no clear D. The V gene lost 0 bases and the J gene lost 3 bases, with 8 bases spanning the gap. CDR1 and CDR2 from the germline V gene are LGHNA and YNFKEQ. The CDR3 has 14 residues. CDR3 in DNA: TGTGCCAGCAGCCAAGAACAGTCGGACACTGAAGCTTTCTTT. Translated, it gives CASSQEQSDTEAFF.

This chain connects TRBV27 to TRBJ2-7, with D possibly matching TRBD1 (5 bases). CDR1 and CDR2 from the germline V gene are MNHEY and SMNVEV (reference sequence). The V and J ends lost 5 bases and 3 bases respectively, with 14 bases between them. This CDR3 contains 14 residues. This chain's CDR3 is CASSLQDPLYEQYF. As DNA, the CDR3 is TGTGCCAGCAGTCTACAGGATCCTCTCTACGAGCAGTACTTC.

The chain links TRBV21-1 to TRBJ1-5; the table's D call TRBD1 went unverified against the DNA. TRBV21-1 is recorded as a pseudogene. The CDR3 covers 15 residues. The CDR3 DNA reads TGTGCCAGCAGCGGAAGGGACAGGGGACATCAGCCCCAGCATTTT. It encodes CASSGRDRGHQPQHF.

The table lists this clone with a count of one. V usage is TRBV12-5 and J usage is TRBJ2-1; D not certain. Germline V lookup: CDR1 LGHNT, CDR2 FRNRAP. This CDR3 contains 15 residues. Trimming stripped 4 bases from V and 9 bases from J, with 19 bases between. CDR3: CASGSAGRGLGEQFF. The DNA for the CDR3 is TGTGCTAGTGGTTCCGCCGGACGAGGTCTCGGTGAGCAGTTCTTC.

The rearrangement joins TRBV27 to TRBJ2-1; 8 bases map to TRBD2. CDR3 length equals 15 residues. Germline trimming cut 0 bases from V and 8 bases from J; bases unmatched to any gene: 6. The germline gives CDR1 MNHEY, CDR2 SMNVEV (reference sequence). This chain's CDR3 is CASSLSGGRWYEQFF. CDR3 nucleotides: TGTGCCAGCAGTTTATCGGGCGGGAGGTGGTATGAGCAGTTCTTC.

The J gene is TRBJ1-5, the V gene TRBV5-6; a weak D match, TRBD1 (6 bases). Germline assignment: CDR1 SGHDT and CDR2 YYEEEE. This CDR3 has 13 amino acids. Trimming cost V 2 bases and J 5 bases, with 8 bases left between them. CDR3 nucleotide sequence: TGTGCCAGCAGCTTCTGGGGGCATCAGCCCCAGCATTTT. Its translation: CASSFWGHQPQHF.